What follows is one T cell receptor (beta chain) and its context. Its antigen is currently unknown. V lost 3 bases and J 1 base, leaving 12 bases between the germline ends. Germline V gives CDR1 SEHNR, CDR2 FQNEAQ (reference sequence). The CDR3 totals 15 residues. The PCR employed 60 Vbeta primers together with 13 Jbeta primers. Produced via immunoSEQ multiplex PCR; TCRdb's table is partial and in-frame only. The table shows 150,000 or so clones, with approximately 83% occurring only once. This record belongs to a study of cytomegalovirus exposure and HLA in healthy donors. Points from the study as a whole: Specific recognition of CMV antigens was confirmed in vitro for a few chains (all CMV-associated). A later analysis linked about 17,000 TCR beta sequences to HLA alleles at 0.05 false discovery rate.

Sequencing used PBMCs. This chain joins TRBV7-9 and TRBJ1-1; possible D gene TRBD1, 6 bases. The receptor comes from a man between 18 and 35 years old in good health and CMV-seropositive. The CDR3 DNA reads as TGTGCCAGCAGCTTGCATGGGGGCGGGAACACTGAAGCTTTCTTT. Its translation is CASSLHGGGNTEAFF.